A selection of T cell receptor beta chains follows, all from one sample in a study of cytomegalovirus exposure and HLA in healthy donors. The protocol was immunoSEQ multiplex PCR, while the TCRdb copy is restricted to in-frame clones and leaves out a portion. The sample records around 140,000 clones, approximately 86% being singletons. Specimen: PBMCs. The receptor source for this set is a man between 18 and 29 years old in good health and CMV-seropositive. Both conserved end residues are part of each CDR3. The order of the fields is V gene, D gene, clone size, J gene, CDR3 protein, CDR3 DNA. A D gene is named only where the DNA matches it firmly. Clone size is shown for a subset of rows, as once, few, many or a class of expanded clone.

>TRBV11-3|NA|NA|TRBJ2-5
CASSLDLSRGETQYF
TGTGCCAGCAGCTTAGATCTGAGCAGGGGAGAGACCCAGTACTTC
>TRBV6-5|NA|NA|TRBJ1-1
CASSYLGGSTEAFF
TGTGCCAGCAGTTACTTGGGGGGGAGCACTGAAGCTTTCTTT
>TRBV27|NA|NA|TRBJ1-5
CASSPTDGQNQPQHF
TGTGCCAGCAGTCCTACGGACGGACAGAATCAGCCCCAGCATTTT
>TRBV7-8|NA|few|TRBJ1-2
CASSHRGSYGYTF
TGTGCCAGCAGCCACAGAGGGAGCTATGGCTACACCTTC
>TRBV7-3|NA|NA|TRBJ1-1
CASSLPGNTEAFF
TGTGCCAGCAGCTTACCGGGGAACACTGAAGCTTTCTTT
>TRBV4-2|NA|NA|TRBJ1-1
CASRQYNTEAFF
TGTGCCAGCAGACAGTATAACACTGAAGCTTTCTTT
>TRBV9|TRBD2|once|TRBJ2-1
CASSAGLVGNEQFF
TGTGCCAGCAGCGCCGGACTAGTCGGCAATGAGCAGTTCTTC
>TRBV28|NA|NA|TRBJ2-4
CASRPTGWKNIQYF
TGTGCCAGCAGACCGACAGGTTGGAAAAACATTCAGTACTTC
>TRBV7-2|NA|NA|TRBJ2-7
CASSLTTGKHEQYF
TGTGCCAGCAGCTTAACGACGGGAAAGCACGAGCAGTACTTC
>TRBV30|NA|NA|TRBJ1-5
CAWAFPGFFNQPQHF
TGTGCCTGGGCGTTTCCAGGCTTCTTTAATCAGCCCCAGCATTTT
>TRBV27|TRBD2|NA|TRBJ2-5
CASSLGASGPPEETQYF
TGTGCCAGCAGTTTAGGGGCTAGCGGCCCCCCGGAGGAGACCCAGTACTTC
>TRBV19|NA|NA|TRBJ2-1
CASSIGGEQFF
TGTGCCAGTAGTATCGGCGGTGAGCAGTTCTTC
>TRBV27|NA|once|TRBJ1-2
CASSSEMGADGYTF
TGTGCCAGCAGTTCCGAGATGGGGGCGGATGGCTACACCTTC
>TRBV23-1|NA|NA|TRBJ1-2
CASSQSIRLGTSKTNYGYTF
TGCGCCAGCAGTCAATCGATAAGGCTCGGGACAAGCAAAACTAACTATGGCTACACCTTC
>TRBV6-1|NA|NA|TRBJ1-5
CASSTAPSNQPQHF
TGTGCCAGCTCGACAGCCCCTAGCAATCAGCCCCAGCATTTT
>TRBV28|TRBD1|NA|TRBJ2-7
CASSSPALTGSEQYF
TGTGCCAGCAGTTCACCCGCCCTGACAGGGAGCGAGCAGTACTTC
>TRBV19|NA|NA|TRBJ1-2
CASSPTGFYGYTF
TGTGCCAGTAGCCCAACAGGATTCTATGGCTACACCTTC
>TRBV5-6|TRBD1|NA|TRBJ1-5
CASSLRGQGQPQHF
TGTGCCAGCAGCCTCAGGGGGCAGGGTCAGCCCCAGCATTTT
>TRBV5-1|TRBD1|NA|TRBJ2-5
CASRQGRQETQYF
TGCGCCAGCAGACAGGGGCGCCAAGAGACCCAGTACTTC
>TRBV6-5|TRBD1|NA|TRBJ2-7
CASRGTGGSEQYF
TGTGCCAGCAGGGGGACAGGGGGGAGCGAGCAGTACTTC
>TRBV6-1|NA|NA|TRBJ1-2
CASPISQGNGYTF
TGTGCCAGCCCTATTAGTCAGGGGAATGGCTACACCTTC
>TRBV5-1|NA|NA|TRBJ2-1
CASSPSFGGGGDEQFF
TGCGCCAGCAGCCCCAGCTTTGGGGGAGGTGGGGATGAGCAGTTCTTC
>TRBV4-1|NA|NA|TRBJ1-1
CASSHPRAGGNTEAFF
TGCGCCAGCAGCCACCCCAGGGCGGGGGGGAACACTGAAGCTTTCTTT
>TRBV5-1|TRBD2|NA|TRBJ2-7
CASSPTSGLPSSYEQYF
TGCGCCAGCAGTCCTACTAGCGGCCTACCCTCCTCCTACGAGCAGTACTTC
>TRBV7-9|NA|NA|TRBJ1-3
CASSLSFWESLSGNTIYF
TGTGCCAGCAGCTTATCCTTTTGGGAGAGTCTTTCTGGAAACACCATATATTTT
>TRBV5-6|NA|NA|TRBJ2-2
CASSYPGIGELFF
TGTGCCAGCAGCTACCCAGGGATCGGGGAGCTGTTTTTT
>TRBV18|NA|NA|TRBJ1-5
CASSPGKGKVPQHF
TGTGCCAGCTCACCAGGGAAGGGGAAGGTACCCCAGCATTTT
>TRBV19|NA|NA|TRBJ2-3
CASSPRRGASTDTQYF
TGTGCCAGTAGTCCCCGGCGCGGGGCTAGCACAGATACGCAGTATTTT
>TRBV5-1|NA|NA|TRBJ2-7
CASSLDQGSYEQYF
TGCGCCAGCAGCTTAGACCAGGGGTCCTACGAGCAGTACTTC
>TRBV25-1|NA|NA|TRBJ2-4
CASSGGQPTQNIQYF
TGTGCCAGCAGTGGAGGACAGCCTACCCAAAACATTCAGTACTTC
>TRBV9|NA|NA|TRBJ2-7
CASNQKEGESSYEQYF
TGTGCCAGCAATCAGAAGGAGGGAGAGAGCTCCTACGAGCAGTACTTC
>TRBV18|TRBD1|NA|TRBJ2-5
CASSPLDRETQYF
TGTGCCAGCTCACCCTTGGACAGGGAGACCCAGTACTTC